The subject of this entry is one T cell receptor beta chain. Its antigen is as yet unknown. PCR used 60 Vbeta primers and 13 Jbeta primers. Sequenced by immunoSEQ multiplex PCR; TCRdb stores in-frame clones only, minus some. This sample has 150,000 to 200,000 clones, with 80% to 90% found just once. V was cut by 2 bases and J by 5 bases, with 21 bases left in between. Germline V gene sequence: CDR1 GTSNPN, CDR2 SVGIG (reference sequence). The CDR3 is 16 residues long. The sample comes from a study of cytomegalovirus exposure and HLA in healthy donors. Study-level information: Samples from HLA-typed donors yielded 85 million to 95 million unique TCRs in an early data release.

General study results and limits: Rarity marked most TCR sequences, yet some public TCRs occurred in many donors. What TCR beta sequences reportedly achieved was accurate prediction of HLA-A and HLA-B alleles in most subjects.

The sequencing sample was made of PBMCs. This sequence originates from a man younger than 40 in good health and CMV-seropositive. The V and J genes are TRBV30 and TRBJ2-5, with TRBD2 as a possible D gene (5 bases). CDR3 nucleotide sequence: TGTGCCTGGAGTCAACTAAGCGGCCTCAGAGGGGAGACCCAGTACTTC. It yields the protein CAWSQLSGLRGETQYF.